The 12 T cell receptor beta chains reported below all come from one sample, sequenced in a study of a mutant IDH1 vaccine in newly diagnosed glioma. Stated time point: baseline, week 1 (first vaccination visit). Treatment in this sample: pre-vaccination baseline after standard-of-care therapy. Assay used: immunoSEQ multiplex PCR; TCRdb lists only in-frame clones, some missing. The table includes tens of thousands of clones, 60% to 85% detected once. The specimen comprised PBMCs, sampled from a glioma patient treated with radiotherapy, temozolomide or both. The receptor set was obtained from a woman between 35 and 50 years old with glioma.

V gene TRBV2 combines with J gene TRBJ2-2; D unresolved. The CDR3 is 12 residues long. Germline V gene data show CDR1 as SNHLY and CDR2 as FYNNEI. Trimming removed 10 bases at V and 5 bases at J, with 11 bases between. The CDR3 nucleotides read TGTGCCACCTCCCCTGAAACCGGGGAGCTGTTTTTT. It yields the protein CATSPETGELFF.

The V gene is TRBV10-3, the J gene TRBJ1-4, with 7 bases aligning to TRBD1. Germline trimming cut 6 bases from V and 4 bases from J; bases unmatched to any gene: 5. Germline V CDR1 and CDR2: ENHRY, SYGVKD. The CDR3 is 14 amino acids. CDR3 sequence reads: CAISTGEGNEKLFF. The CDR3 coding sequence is TGTGCCATCAGCACAGGGGAGGGTAATGAAAAACTGTTTTTT.

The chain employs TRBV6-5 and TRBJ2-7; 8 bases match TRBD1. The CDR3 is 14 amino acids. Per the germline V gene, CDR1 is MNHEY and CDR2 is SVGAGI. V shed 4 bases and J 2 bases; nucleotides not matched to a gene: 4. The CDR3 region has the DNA TGTGCCAGCAGTTTCGACAGGGGAACCTACGAGCAGTACTTC. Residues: CASSFDRGTYEQYF.

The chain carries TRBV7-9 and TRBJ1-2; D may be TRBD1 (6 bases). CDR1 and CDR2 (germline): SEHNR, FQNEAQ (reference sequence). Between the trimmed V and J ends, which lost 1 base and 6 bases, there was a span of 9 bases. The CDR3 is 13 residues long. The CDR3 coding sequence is TGTGCCAGCAGCTTAGAACAGGGCAATGGCTACACCTTC. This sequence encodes CASSLEQGNGYTF.

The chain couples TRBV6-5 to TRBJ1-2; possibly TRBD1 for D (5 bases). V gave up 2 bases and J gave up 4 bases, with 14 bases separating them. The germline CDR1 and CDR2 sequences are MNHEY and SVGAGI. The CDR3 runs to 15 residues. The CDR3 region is CASSYGSRGGYGYTF. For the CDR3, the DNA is TGTGCCAGCAGTTACGGCAGTCGGGGGGGCTATGGCTACACCTTC.

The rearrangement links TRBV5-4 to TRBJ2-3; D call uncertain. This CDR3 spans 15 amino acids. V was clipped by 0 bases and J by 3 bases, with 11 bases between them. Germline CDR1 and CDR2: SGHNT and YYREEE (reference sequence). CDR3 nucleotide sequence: TGTGCCAGCAGCTTGGGCCTGAGTGGGACAGATACGCAGTATTTT. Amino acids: CASSLGLSGTDTQYF.

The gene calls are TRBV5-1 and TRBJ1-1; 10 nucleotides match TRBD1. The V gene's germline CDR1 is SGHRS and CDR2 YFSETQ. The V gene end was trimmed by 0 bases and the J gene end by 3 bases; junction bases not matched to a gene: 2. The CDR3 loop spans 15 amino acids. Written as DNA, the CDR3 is TGCGCCAGCAGCTTGGGGGGACAGGGGTACACTGAAGCTTTCTTT. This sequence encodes CASSLGGQGYTEAFF.

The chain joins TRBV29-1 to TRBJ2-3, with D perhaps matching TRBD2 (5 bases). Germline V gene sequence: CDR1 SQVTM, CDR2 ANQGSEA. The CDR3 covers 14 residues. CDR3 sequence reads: CSARTWISTDTQYF. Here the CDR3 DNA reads TGCAGTGCTAGGACTTGGATAAGCACAGATACGCAGTATTTT.

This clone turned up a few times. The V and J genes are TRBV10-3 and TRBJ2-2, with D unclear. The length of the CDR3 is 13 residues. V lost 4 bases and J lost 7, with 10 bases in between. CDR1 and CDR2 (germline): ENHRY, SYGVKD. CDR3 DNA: TGTGCCATCAGTGGGCAATACGGCGGGGAGCTGTTTTTT. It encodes CAISGQYGGELFF.

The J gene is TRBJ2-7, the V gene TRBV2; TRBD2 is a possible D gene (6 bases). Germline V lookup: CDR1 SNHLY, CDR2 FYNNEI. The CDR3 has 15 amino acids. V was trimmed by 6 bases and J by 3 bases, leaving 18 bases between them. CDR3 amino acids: CASSRTGTGDYEQYF. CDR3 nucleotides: TGTGCCAGCAGCCGGACCGGGACGGGGGACTACGAGCAGTACTTC.

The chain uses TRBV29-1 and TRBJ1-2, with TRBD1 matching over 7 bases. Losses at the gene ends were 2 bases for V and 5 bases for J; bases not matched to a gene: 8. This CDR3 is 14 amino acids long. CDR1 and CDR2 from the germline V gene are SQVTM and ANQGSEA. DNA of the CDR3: TGCAGCGTTGAAACTCCGGGACAGCTATATGGCTACACCTTC. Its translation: CSVETPGQLYGYTF.

The CDR3 sequence: CASTNRDSSYGYTF. DNA of the CDR3: TGTGCCAGCACCAACCGGGACAGCTCCTATGGCTACACCTTC. The chain recombines TRBV7-8 with TRBJ1-2; 7 bases are a match to TRBD1. The CDR3 length is 14 residues. From germline, CDR1 is SGHVS and CDR2 FQNEAQ. V lost 7 bases, J lost 4 bases, and 9 bases stayed unmatched.